This entry concerns a single T cell receptor beta chain. Its antigen is as yet unknown. This entry is derived from a study of shared clonotypes between healthy human individuals. Findings and limits, study-wide: Of the naive CD4 clonotypes, around 4.9% were shared across a handful of donors. Only a few donors were included, so the genetic and exposure-history diversity represented was limited.

Germline V gives CDR1 SQVTM, CDR2 ANQGSEA. V trimming: 4 bases; J trimming: 7 bases; junction bases outside the gene matches: 14. CDR3 length: 16 residues. In the original processing: With immunoSEQ giving junction-only sequences and no quality scores, filtering differed. Sequencing used immunoSEQ multiplex PCR; TCRdb keeps in-frame clones, though not all of them. Clone size and V and J calls were adopted from that table, with D and trimming inferred from the DNA. The sample lists over a million clones; roughly 80% were seen once. Donors were healthy HIV-negative adults without recently reported acute infections or vaccinations.

This TCR was recovered from a man between 18 and 29 years old in good health. Sequenced sample: memory CD4+ T cells sorted from blood. Subset specified: CD45RA-negative fraction. The V call is TRBV29-1, the J call TRBJ2-2, with 8 bases lining up with TRBD1. The CDR3 sequence: CSVGMDRVVVGGELFF. The DNA of the CDR3 is TGCAGCGTTGGGATGGACAGGGTTGTTGTTGGCGGGGAGCTGTTTTTT.